Listed below are T cell receptor beta chains from one sample, sequenced in a study of T cells in tuberculosis. Sequenced by immunoSEQ multiplex PCR; TCRdb stores in-frame clones only, minus some. This sample has tens of thousands of clones; around 81% occur once, and the top ten carry 9.5% to 15%. The source material was CD1b-GMM tetramer-negative cells sorted from PBMCs. These receptors were obtained from an adult woman with latent tuberculosis. The CDR3 runs from the conserved cysteine through the conserved F or W. Some rows mark clone size as missing; the rest say once, few, many or name a class of expanded clone.

length,V,size,J,CDR3
13,TRBV27,once,TRBJ2-1,CASSGLSYNEQFF
14,TRBV28,NA,TRBJ1-1,CASTQGGGNTEAFF
15,TRBV6-6,NA,TRBJ2-5,CASSSRVSRGETQYF
16,TRBV6-5,NA,TRBJ1-5,CASSYATGSSNQPQHF
11,TRBV25-1,NA,TRBJ2-4,CATSGPDIQYF
16,TRBV5-4,once,TRBJ2-3,CASSSKKGQGADTQYF
15,TRBV5-1,medium-sized,TRBJ2-7,CASSLASGTPYEQYF
14,TRBV10-3,NA,TRBJ2-1,CAISEGTSFGEQFF
14,TRBV6-5,once,TRBJ2-7,CASSSTGQLGEQYF
16,TRBV5-8,NA,TRBJ2-1,CASSIQWTGGNDEQFF
14,TRBV5-1,NA,TRBJ1-6,CASSRAGNNSPLHF
15,TRBV11-2,once,TRBJ2-7,CASSLAPGTSYEQYF
15,TRBV19,NA,TRBJ2-5,CASSKAGGSQETQYF
17,TRBV11-2,NA,TRBJ2-1,CASSLIALADFHNEQFF
15,TRBV6-1,NA,TRBJ1-5,CASGWGGASNQPQHF
15,TRBV11-2,few,TRBJ2-5,CASSSDLKGGETQYF
14,TRBV6-5,NA,TRBJ1-1,CASSADRGNTEAFF
13,TRBV29-1,NA,TRBJ1-2,CSVGDRERSGYTF
12,TRBV10-1,NA,TRBJ1-4,CASRTTREKLFF
14,TRBV5-1,NA,TRBJ2-5,CASSLIQGRETQYF
13,TRBV11-3,NA,TRBJ2-7,CASSLQGSDEQYF
16,TRBV18,NA,TRBJ1-1,CASSLRTGGAGTEAFF
18,TRBV11-2,NA,TRBJ1-6,CASSSWTGPSSYNSPLHF
16,TRBV9,NA,TRBJ2-5,CASSVGPSGIQETQYF
13,TRBV6-5,NA,TRBJ2-7,CASRPQRGDEQYF
17,TRBV5-5,NA,TRBJ1-5,CASSLTGGLYSNQPQHF
13,TRBV14,NA,TRBJ1-4,CASSQFANEKLFF
15,TRBV19,NA,TRBJ1-5,CASSITGDLGQPQHF
15,TRBV6-5,few,TRBJ2-7,CASSRGTGGKYEQYF
15,TRBV7-9,NA,TRBJ2-1,CASSFLAGVNNEQFF
15,TRBV7-8,NA,TRBJ1-2,CASSLAQGVYWGYTF
11,TRBV28,NA,TRBJ1-2,CASLRESGYTF
13,TRBV28,NA,TRBJ1-1,CASSEGHYTEAFF
14,TRBV28,NA,TRBJ2-3,CASRFRGARDTQYF
13,TRBV19,NA,TRBJ2-7,CASSRTGAYEQYF
15,TRBV5-6,NA,TRBJ2-2,CASSLLAGGTGELFF
16,TRBV30,NA,TRBJ2-7,CAWSVAPPGHSYEQYF
13,TRBV6-5,NA,TRBJ1-2,CASTKQGGDGYTF
17,TRBV6-1,NA,TRBJ1-2,CASSEALGQGSSYGYTF
14,TRBV5-1,few,TRBJ1-1,CASSLGRENTEAFF
14,TRBV7-2,NA,TRBJ2-7,CASSSPAGTHEQYF
15,TRBV2,NA,TRBJ1-5,CASSEGGVGNQPQHF
14,TRBV2,NA,TRBJ2-7,CASKPTGTGYEQYF
17,TRBV9,NA,TRBJ2-3,CASRPRLAGTSTDTQYF
14,TRBV5-6,NA,TRBJ1-2,CASSRQGQRGGYTF
19,TRBV28,NA,TRBJ2-2,CASSPQGVAGGGNTGELFF